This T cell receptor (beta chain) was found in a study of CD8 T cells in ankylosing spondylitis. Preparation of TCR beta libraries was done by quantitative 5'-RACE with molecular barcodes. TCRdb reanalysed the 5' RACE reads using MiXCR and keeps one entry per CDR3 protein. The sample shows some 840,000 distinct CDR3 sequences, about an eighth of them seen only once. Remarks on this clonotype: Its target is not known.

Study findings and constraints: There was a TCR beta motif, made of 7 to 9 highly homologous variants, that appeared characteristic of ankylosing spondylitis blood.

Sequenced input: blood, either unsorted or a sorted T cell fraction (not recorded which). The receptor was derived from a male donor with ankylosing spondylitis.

The CDR3 reads CASSYSGAGLGPGELFF. CDR3 nucleotide sequence: TGTGCCAGCAGTTACTCTGGCGCAGGGCTTGGTCCCGGGGAGCTGTTTTTT. The chain links TRBV6-5 to TRBJ2-2, with D perhaps TRBD1 (5 bases). The CDR3 consists of 17 residues. V gave up 0 bases and J gave up 6 bases, with 17 bases separating them. Germline-derived CDR1 and CDR2 are MNHEY and SVGAGI.